This T cell receptor (beta chain) was observed in a study of CD8 T cells in ankylosing spondylitis. Study-level points and caveats: For ankylosing spondylitis blood, a TCR beta motif of eight or nine highly homologous variants appeared characteristic.

Germline trimming cut 0 bases from V and 4 bases from J; bases unmatched to any gene: 9. CDR3 size: 16 residues. CDR1 and CDR2 from the germline V gene are SGHRS and YFSETQ. This clonotype has only a few counts. The target antigen is unknown. Quantitative 5'-RACE with molecular barcodes generated TCR beta libraries. In TCRdb, the 5' RACE reads were re-called with MiXCR into one record per CDR3 protein. The sample includes under 550,000 distinct CDR3 sequences, about 25% of them seen just once. The clonotype originates from a male donor with ankylosing spondylitis. The sequencing sample was made of blood, either unsorted or a sorted T cell fraction (not recorded which). The chain joins TRBV5-1 to TRBJ1-1; 7 bases fit TRBD1. The CDR3 here is CASSLAGGQSGTEAFF. CDR3 coding DNA: TGCGCCAGCAGCTTGGCCGGGGGACAGTCGGGCACTGAAGCTTTCTTT.